Following are 26 T cell receptor beta chains from one sample sequenced in a study of T-cell memory formation after mild COVID-19. TCRdb reanalysed the 5' RACE reads using MiXCR and keeps one entry per CDR3 protein. Counted here are over 95,000 distinct CDR3 sequences, 20% to 25% occurring once; the ten biggest clones make up under 50%. Sequenced input: PBMCs or a T cell subset sorted from them (not recorded which). These TCRs come from a young man who had mild COVID-19 (a few samples of this study predate the infection). Cell type and time point are not known.

This clonotype was detected ten times or more. The chain carries TRBV28 and TRBJ2-5; TRBD2 agrees at 11 bases. V was pared by 8 bases and J by 5 bases, with 10 bases of the junction left unmatched. The CDR3 has 15 residues. The germline V gene encodes CDR1 MDHEN and CDR2 SYDVKM. The CDR3 spells CASLAGGAESETQYF. CDR3 nucleotides: TGTGCCAGCCTAGCGGGGGGCGCTGAGTCTGAGACCCAGTACTTC.

A few counts support this clonotype. This chain links TRBV5-6 with TRBJ1-1, with 7 bases lining up with TRBD1. The ends lost 4 bases at V and 5 bases at J; junction bases unmatched: 14. The CDR3 has 16 residues. Germline-derived CDR1 and CDR2 are SGHDT and YYEEEE. CDR3 region: CASSAGQRGVWTEAFF. The CDR3 region has the DNA TGTGCCAGCAGCGCGGGACAGCGGGGGGTATGGACTGAAGCTTTCTTT.

The chain joins TRBV4-1 to TRBJ2-5, with 15 bases lining up with TRBD2. This CDR3 is built from 17 residues. CDR1 and CDR2 from the germline V gene are MGHRA and YSYEKL. V shed 4 bases, J shed 5 bases, and the junction held 8 bases outside the gene matches. This CDR3 reads CASSPRTSGGAGETQYF. The CDR3 DNA follows: TGCGCCAGCAGCCCACGGACTAGCGGGGGGGCCGGGGAGACCCAGTACTTC.

The chain recombines TRBV28 with TRBJ2-7; tentative D call: TRBD2 (5 bases). The CDR3 is 14 amino acids. V was trimmed by 6 bases and J by 0 bases, leaving 12 bases between them. The V gene's germline CDR1 is MDHEN and CDR2 SYDVKM. CDR3 in amino acids: CASSMIGSSYEQYV. Here the CDR3 DNA reads TGTGCCAGCAGCATGATTGGGAGCTCCTACGAGCAGTACGTC.

The chain uses TRBV6-5 and TRBJ2-3; 11 bases are a match to TRBD2. The CDR3 consists of 16 residues. Germline V gene sequence: CDR1 MNHEY, CDR2 SVGAGI. V shed 6 bases and J 6 bases; nucleotides not matched to a gene: 11. The CDR3 reads CASSHFSGGGSDTQYF. CDR3 in DNA: TGTGCCAGCAGCCATTTTAGCGGGGGGGGGTCGGATACGCAGTATTTT.

This clonotype was observed a handful of times. The V and J genes are TRBV6-5 and TRBJ2-7; 11 nucleotides agree with TRBD2. This CDR3 spans 16 amino acids. J lost 1 base, V lost 0 bases, and 2 bases had no gene match. The germline V gene has CDR1 MNHEY and CDR2 SVGAGI. The CDR3 sequence: CASSYSTSGVSYEQYF. As DNA, the CDR3 is TGTGCCAGCAGTTACTCGACTAGCGGGGTTTCCTACGAGCAGTACTTC.

The chain couples TRBV20-1 to TRBJ1-2, with TRBD1 identical over 8 bases. The length of the CDR3 is 11 residues. Trimming cost V 7 bases and J 4 bases; bases outside gene matches: 2. Per the germline V gene, CDR1 is DFQATT and CDR2 is SNEGSKA (reference sequence). The chain's CDR3 is CSGTGTYGYTF. CDR3 in DNA: TGCAGTGGGACAGGGACCTATGGCTACACCTTC.

The chain combines TRBV7-2 with TRBJ1-2; a weak D match, TRBD1 (6 bases). CDR1 and CDR2 (germline): SGHTA, FQGNSA. The CDR3 has 14 amino acids. With 0 bases removed from V and 5 bases from J, the gap between germline ends came to 10 bases. The CDR3 region is CASSLARTAYGYTF. CDR3 sequence (DNA): TGTGCCAGCAGCTTAGCTAGGACAGCGTATGGCTACACCTTC. The full variable domain, in which reference TRBV7-2 and TRBJ1-2 provide the parts outside the CDR3, is GAGVSQSPSNKVTEKGKDVELRCDPISGHTALYWYRQSLGQGLEFLIYFQGNSAPDKSGLPSDRFSAERTGGSVSTLTIQRTQQEDSAVYLCASSLARTAYGYTFGSGTRLTVV.

The chain employs TRBV29-1 and TRBJ2-3, with D perhaps matching TRBD2 (7 bases). Germline V gene lookup returns CDR1 SQVTM and CDR2 ANQGSEA. This CDR3 spans 14 amino acids. Trimming took off 7 bases at V and 4 bases at J, with 18 bases between the two ends. The CDR3 DNA follows: TGCAGCGCTAATACCCCGGGGGGCCCAGATACGCAGTATTTT. This encodes CSANTPGGPDTQYF.

This clonotype was counted many times. V and J are TRBV30 and TRBJ2-1, with D tentatively TRBD2 (6 bases). Germline V gene data show CDR1 as GTSNPN and CDR2 as SVGIG (reference sequence). V lost 0 bases and J 3 bases, leaving 15 bases between the germline ends. The CDR3 has 16 residues. Here the CDR3 DNA reads TGTGCCTGGAGTGTAGCTGGGACTCACTACTACAATGAGCAGTTCTTC. Protein product: CAWSVAGTHYYNEQFF.

The CDR3 reads CASSSGLAGYEQYV. The CDR3 DNA follows: TGTGCCAGCAGCAGCGGACTAGCGGGGTACGAGCAGTACGTC. The J gene is TRBJ2-7, the V gene TRBV7-2; 12 bases match TRBD2. The length of the CDR3 is 14 residues. The J segment lost 4 bases and the V segment lost 5 bases, leaving 3 bases of the junction unmatched. The V gene's germline CDR1 is SGHTA and CDR2 FQGNSA.

J is TRBJ1-5 and V is TRBV4-1; D is possibly TRBD1 (5 bases). Trimming removed 6 bases at V and 4 bases at J, with 13 bases between. This CDR3 region has 14 residues. The germline CDR1 and CDR2 sequences are MGHRA and YSYEKL. The CDR3 DNA is TGCGCCAGCAGTCTTTGGGGGAGAAATCAGCCCCAGCATTTT. It is translated as CASSLWGRNQPQHF.

This clonotype has only a few counts. The rearrangement links TRBV6-2 or TRBV6-3 to TRBJ2-6; D call uncertain. Germline loops: CDR1 MNHEY, CDR2 SVGEGT. V shed 5 bases and J shed 2 bases, with 19 bases lying between them. The CDR3 runs 18 residues. The CDR3 sequence is CASSKPATMSAGANVLTF. DNA for the CDR3: TGTGCCAGCAGTAAACCGGCTACAATGAGTGCTGGGGCCAACGTCCTGACTTTC.

The rearrangement joins TRBV12-3 or TRBV12-4 to TRBJ2-2; D gene ambiguous. CDR3 size: 15 residues. V lost 7 bases, J lost 4 bases, and 16 bases lay in between. As DNA, the CDR3 is TGTGCCAGCAACCCATCCGGTGGTCTCACCGGGGAGCTGTTTTTT. Translated: CASNPSGGLTGELFF.

The chain couples TRBV20-1 to TRBJ1-5; D is uncertain. CDR1 and CDR2 from the germline V gene are DFQATT and SNEGSKA (reference sequence). The V end was cut by 6 bases, the J end by 3 bases, with 12 bases between. The CDR3 is 13 amino acids. The CDR3 sequence is CSASDGINQPQHF. CDR3 DNA: TGCAGTGCCAGCGACGGCATCAATCAGCCCCAGCATTTT.

The chain joins TRBV25-1 to TRBJ2-3; D is unclear. V lost 8 bases and J lost 5, with 8 bases in between. The CDR3 extends over 11 amino acids. Germline CDR1 MGHDK, CDR2 SYGVNS. The CDR3 is CASGMEDTQYF. The CDR3 nucleotides are TGTGCCAGCGGTATGGAAGATACGCAGTATTTT.

This chain connects TRBV5-4 to TRBJ1-2; possibly TRBD1 for D (6 bases). The CDR3 is made up of 14 amino acids. CDR1 is SGHNT and CDR2 is YYREEE in the germline V gene (reference sequence). V lost 3 bases to trimming and J lost 1 base, with 10 bases between them. CDR3 in DNA: TGTGCCAGCAGCTCCCCGGACAGTAACTATGGCTACACCTTC. It specifies CASSSPDSNYGYTF.

This clonotype appeared a few times. The chain has TRBV7-9 and TRBJ2-5; D perhaps matches TRBD2 (6 bases). The CDR3 length is 15 residues. Trimming stripped 0 bases from V and 4 bases from J, with 12 bases between. The germline CDR1 and CDR2 sequences are SEHNR and FQNEAQ (reference sequence). The CDR3 region is CASSLASLGGETQYF. CDR3 bases: TGTGCCAGCAGCTTAGCGTCACTGGGGGGAGAGACCCAGTACTTC.

The gene calls are TRBV29-1 and TRBJ2-7, with 7 bases fitting TRBD1. The CDR3 sequence is 15 residues long. Germline values: CDR1 SQVTM, CDR2 ANQGSEA. Trimming cost V 1 base and J 5 bases; bases outside gene matches: 11. The CDR3 nucleotides read TGCAGCGTTGAAGGGGGCCCGACAGGGCTCGACGAGCAGTACTTC. Translating it yields CSVEGGPTGLDEQYF.

The chain couples TRBV6-5 to TRBJ2-3, with D possibly being TRBD2 (5 bases). The V end lost 10 bases, the J end lost 0 bases, and 8 bases lay between the germline ends. The CDR3 extends over 12 amino acids. Per the germline V gene, CDR1 is MNHEY and CDR2 is SVGAGI. DNA of the CDR3: TGTGCCACCGGGGAGAGCACAGATACGCAGTATTTT. It translates to CATGESTDTQYF.

CDR3 amino acids: CASSLGQQRVYEQYV. CDR3 in DNA: TGTGCCAGCAGCTTGGGGCAACAAAGAGTCTACGAGCAGTACGTC. V is TRBV5-5 and J is TRBJ2-7; no clear D gene. CDR3 length equals 15 residues. Germline values: CDR1 SGHKS, CDR2 YYEKEE (reference sequence). V dropped 0 bases and J dropped 3 bases, with 13 bases sitting between them.

The V gene is TRBV4-3, the J gene TRBJ2-3; D remains ambiguous. V lost 0 bases, J lost 0 bases, and 7 bases lay in between. This CDR3 region has 15 residues. CDR1 and CDR2 from the germline V gene are LGHNA and YSLEER. CDR3 sequence (DNA): TGCGCCAGCAGCCAAGAAACCGCCAGCACAGATACGCAGTATTTT. This translates into CASSQETASTDTQYF.

The genes are TRBV4-3 and TRBJ2-3; tentative D call: TRBD2 (6 bases). The germline V gene encodes CDR1 LGHNA and CDR2 YSLEER. V lost 4 bases to trimming and J lost 6 bases, with 14 bases between them. CDR3 size: 14 residues. In DNA, the CDR3 is TGCGCCAGCAGCCCCCGACTAGAGGCGGATACGCAGTATTTT. It is translated as CASSPRLEADTQYF.

The V call is TRBV15, the J call TRBJ1-2; TRBD1 aligns across 7 bases. The CDR3 is made up of 15 amino acids. The V gene end was trimmed by 4 bases and the J gene end by 7 bases; junction bases not matched to a gene: 12. Per germline, CDR1 LNHNV and CDR2 YYDKDF (reference sequence). The CDR3 sequence: CATSKVEGARSGYTF. For the CDR3, the DNA is TGTGCCACCAGCAAGGTCGAGGGGGCGCGAAGTGGCTACACCTTC.

This clonotype has more than one count but fewer than ten. The rearrangement uses TRBV6-2 or TRBV6-3 and TRBJ2-3, with a weak D call TRBD2 (6 bases). The CDR3 consists of 14 residues. In germline, CDR1 is MNHEY, CDR2 SVGEGT. Trimming left V 4 bases short and J 2 bases short, with 10 bases between. CDR3 sequence: CASSFGGATDTQYF. CDR3 coding DNA: TGTGCCAGCAGTTTTGGAGGGGCCACAGATACGCAGTATTTT.

A note on this clonotype: The junction does not match germline at one end; this may be a read error. The chain combines TRBV7-7 with TRBJ2-5, with 13 nucleotides matching TRBD2. The germline V gene has CDR1 SSHAT and CDR2 FNYEAQ (reference sequence). The CDR3 is 19 amino acids. The CDR3 DNA sequence: TGTGCTAGCAGCTTAGCCCTACCGGGACTAGCGGGGACCCAAGAGACCCAGTACTTC. Translated: CASSLALPGLAGTQETQYF. Full variable domain (outside the CDR3, taken from reference TRBV7-7 and TRBJ2-5): GAGVSQSPRYKVTKRGQDVTLRCDPISSHATLYWYQQALGQGPEFLTYFNYEAQPDKSGLPSDRFSAERPEGSISTLTIQRTEQRDSAMYRCASSLALPGLAGTQETQYFGPGTRLLVL.